The T cell receptor beta chain described here comes from a study of blood T cell repertoires in COVID-19. Study summary: Samples of COVID-19 (acute and convalescent) were obtained from the United States, Italy and Spain.

Sequencing was performed with immunoSEQ multiplex PCR; in TCRdb, only in-frame clones are kept and a portion is missing. This sample has over 250,000 clones; about 80% occur once, and the top ten carry around 3.4%. V lost 9 bases and J lost 2; bases outside the gene matches: 12. The CDR3 has 16 residues. Germline-derived CDR1 and CDR2 are LNHDA and SQIVND (reference sequence). Sequenced input: peripheral blood. This chain uses TRBV19 with TRBJ1-3; 8 bases line up with TRBD1. The source is a woman of 80 years or more with acute or convalescent COVID-19. DNA for the CDR3: TGTGCCAGCGAGACTACAGGGGGGGCCGCTGGAAACACCATATATTTT. It specifies CASETTGGAAGNTIYF.